This T cell receptor beta chain was sequenced during a study of shared clonotypes between healthy human individuals. Across the study: A couple of female and a few male donors aged 18 to 49 were enrolled. Study-wide findings and caveats: Naive subsets generally exceeded memory subsets in estimated richness.

V dropped 4 bases and J dropped 8; count of bases not matched to a gene: 7. CDR3 length: 13 residues. CDR1 and CDR2 (germline): SEHNR, FQNEAQ (reference sequence). As defined, naive CD8 cells were CD45RO-negative and positively selected for CCR7, with terminally differentiated effector memory CD45RA+ cells excluded. The protocol was immunoSEQ multiplex PCR, while the TCRdb copy is restricted to in-frame clones and leaves out a portion. The sample consists of millions of clones, about 95% of them appearing once. Details on this clone: As yet, its antigen is unknown.

The TCR comes from a man aged 18 to 29 in good health. The sequenced material came from naive CD8+ T cells sorted from blood. The chain uses TRBV7-9 and TRBJ2-7; 8 bases align to TRBD2. In DNA, the CDR3 is TGTGCCAGCAGCTCGGGGGGGAGTATGCAGCAGTACTTC. It yields the protein CASSSGGSMQQYF.